This T cell receptor beta chain is drawn from a study of STAT3 mutations in large granular lymphocyte leukemia. Study details: Roughly half of the longitudinally sequenced T-LGLL patients carried detectable canonical activating STAT3 mutations. General study findings and limits: In T-cell large granular lymphocyte leukemia, about half of patients showed multiple immunodominant subclonotypes.

Trimming took 4 bases from V and 8 from J, leaving 21 bases between them. The CDR3 spans 16 residues. CDR1 and CDR2 from the germline V gene are KGHSH and LQKENI. Each sample's TCRbeta library yielded on average around 41,000 productive templates. Using immunoSEQ multiplex PCR, the repertoire was profiled, and TCRdb retains in-frame clones only, with some absent. The sample contains around 13,000 clones, over 75% of which appear only once. As for this clone: Its matching antigen is unknown.

The clonotype was recovered from a man in his sixties with T-cell large granular lymphocyte leukemia. Some clones in this sample may be carry-over from other donors' samples. Sequenced material: peripheral blood mononuclear cells. The V gene is TRBV18, the J gene TRBJ2-1; a possible D gene is TRBD1 (5 bases). CDR3 loop: CASSRGQGRLGDEQFF. CDR3 DNA: TGTGCCAGCTCACGAGGTCAGGGCCGCCTAGGGGATGAGCAGTTCTTC.